This record covers a single T cell receptor (beta chain). Trimming removed 5 bases from V and 5 bases from J, with 20 bases in between. The CDR3 is made up of 16 amino acids. Germline V gene sequence: CDR1 MDHEN, CDR2 SYDVKM. Some clones are missing from TCRdb's copy, which holds only in-frame ones; the method was immunoSEQ multiplex PCR. This repertoire shows approximately 140,000 clones, just under 85% found once; its top ten account for about 3.2%. This specimen comes from a study of blood T cell repertoires in COVID-19. The J gene is TRBJ2-3, the V gene TRBV28; tentative D call: TRBD2 (5 bases). What was sequenced was peripheral blood. The receptor was derived from a woman aged 35 to 49 with active or convalescent COVID-19. The CDR3 region has the DNA TGTGCCAGCAGTACTAACGAACGGACGGGGTTAGATACGCAGTATTTT. Protein product: CASSTNERTGLDTQYF.